These 8 T cell receptor beta chains share one sample of origin, sequenced in a study of cytomegalovirus exposure and HLA in healthy donors. The PCR made use of 60 Vbeta and 13 Jbeta primers. Only in-frame clones appear in the TCRdb table, and some are missing; sequencing was by immunoSEQ multiplex PCR. The data hold around 180,000 clones, with around 68% observed a single time. Sequenced input: PBMCs. These receptors all come from a girl between 5 and 17 years old in good health and CMV-seronegative.

The chain has TRBV19 and TRBJ1-2; TRBD1 aligns across 8 bases. Germline-derived CDR1 and CDR2 are LNHDA and SQIVND (reference sequence). The CDR3 is made up of 15 amino acids. The ends lost 5 bases at V and 1 base at J; junction bases unmatched: 6. DNA of the CDR3: TGTGCCAGTAGTTTCGGACAGGGCCTTAACTATGGCTACACCTTC. Residues: CASSFGQGLNYGYTF.

This clone was counted ten times or more. The rearrangement links TRBV6-1 to TRBJ1-2; 8 bases fit TRBD1. With V trimmed by 11 bases and J by 6 bases, 11 bases remained unmatched. CDR3 length: 13 residues. CDR1 is MNHNS, CDR2 SASEGT, per germline. CDR3 sequence reads: CAGQQGDAHGYTF. CDR3 sequence (DNA): TGTGCCGGACAACAGGGGGACGCTCATGGCTACACCTTC.

The chain joins TRBV4-1 to TRBJ1-2; D is perhaps TRBD1 (5 bases). CDR1 and CDR2 (germline): MGHRA, YSYEKL. V lost 1 base, J lost 4 bases, and 16 bases lay in between. The CDR3 runs to 16 residues. In DNA form, the CDR3 reads TGCGCCAGCAGCCAAGGCGATCAAGGGGTTGGCTATGGCTACACCTTC. Residues: CASSQGDQGVGYGYTF.

The V call is TRBV5-1, the J call TRBJ2-7; 9 nucleotides align to TRBD1. The length of the CDR3 is 14 residues. Germline V gene sequence: CDR1 SGHRS, CDR2 YFSETQ. V shed 4 bases and J 12 bases; nucleotides not matched to a gene: 14. The CDR3 DNA sequence: TGCGCCAGCAGCGCGGGGACAGGGTTCCCCATGGGGTACTTC. It codes for CASSAGTGFPMGYF.

V gene TRBV18 combines with J gene TRBJ1-1; 7 bases are a match to TRBD1. V shed 3 bases and J 5 bases; nucleotides not matched to a gene: 0. The CDR3 extends over 12 amino acids. CDR1 is KGHSH and CDR2 is LQKENI in the germline V gene. The DNA of the CDR3 is TGTGCCAGCTCACCGGACAGGACTGAAGCTTTCTTT. The encoded protein is CASSPDRTEAFF.

This clone has just one count. The chain recombines TRBV9 with TRBJ2-1; 13 positions match TRBD2. J lost 5 bases, V lost 4 bases, and 21 bases had no gene match. Germline V gene lookup returns CDR1 SGDLS and CDR2 YYNGEE. The CDR3 totals 21 residues. The CDR3 region is CASSSRTSLAGGPGEHNEQFF. The DNA for the CDR3 is TGTGCCAGCAGCTCCCGAACATCACTAGCGGGGGGGCCGGGGGAACACAATGAGCAGTTCTTC.

This rearrangement joins TRBV27 to TRBJ1-1, with D perhaps matching TRBD1 (5 bases). V gave up 6 bases and J gave up 6 bases, with 11 bases separating them. Germline loops: CDR1 MNHEY, CDR2 SMNVEV (reference sequence). The CDR3 has 12 amino acids. The CDR3 coding sequence is TGTGCCAGCAGAGGGGTAGGTTCTGAAGCTTTCTTT. The encoded protein is CASRGVGSEAFF.

The rearrangement joins TRBV11-1 to TRBJ2-7; D perhaps matches TRBD2 (6 bases). The germline V gene encodes CDR1 SGHAT and CDR2 FQDESV (reference sequence). The CDR3 runs 14 residues. The V and J ends lost 5 bases and 5 bases respectively, with 16 bases between them. The CDR3, as DNA: TGTGCCAGCAGCGCGGCGCGGGGCAGAAACGAGCAGTACTTC. Its translation is CASSAARGRNEQYF.